Below, 23 T cell receptor beta chains from the same sample are listed, as sequenced in a study of T cells in Graves' hyperthyroidism and ophthalmopathy. Regions amplified from RNA transcripts were the TCR beta CDR3 regions. An initial round of RT-PCR targeting the TCR CDR3 relied on the HTBI primer set. One entry per CDR3 protein, called by TCRdb with MiXCR from the multiplex PCR reads. This table holds about 610,000 distinct CDR3 sequences, roughly 14% found once. The sequenced material came from blood. These receptor sequences come from a woman aged 40 to 50 with Graves' ophthalmopathy.

This clonotype came up many times. J is TRBJ2-5 and V is TRBV25-1, with a tentative D call TRBD1 (6 bases). Germline CDR1 and CDR2: MGHDK and SYGVNS. CDR3 size: 16 residues. V was shortened by 4 bases and J by 3 bases, with 18 bases between the two germline ends. The CDR3 DNA reads TGTGCCAGCAGTGGATATCAGGGGTTGACGGAAGAGACCCAGTACTTC. Encoded protein: CASSGYQGLTEETQYF.

This clonotype was observed many times. V gene TRBV28 combines with J gene TRBJ2-2; D not resolved. The CDR3 length is 9 residues. CDR1 and CDR2 from the germline V gene are MDHEN and SYDVKM. V was clipped by 4 bases and J by 12 bases, with 3 bases between them. The CDR3 spells CASSWKLFF. CDR3 in DNA: TGTGCCAGCAGTTGGAAGCTGTTTTTT.

The chain recombines TRBV27 with TRBJ1-1; D gene uncertain. Germline values: CDR1 MNHEY, CDR2 SMNVEV (reference sequence). The CDR3 runs to 15 residues. With 1 base removed from V and 1 base from J, the gap between germline ends came to 10 bases. CDR3 amino acids: CASSLYGYPNTEAFF. DNA of the CDR3: TGTGCCAGCAGTTTATACGGGTATCCGAACACTGAAGCTTTCTTT.

This chain uses TRBV10-2 with TRBJ2-2, with D unresolved. Trimming removed 2 bases at V and 3 bases at J, with 7 bases between. The CDR3 is 14 amino acids. Germline-derived CDR1 and CDR2 are WSHSY and SAAADI. The CDR3, as DNA: TGCGCCAGCAGTGAGGTTCAGCACACCGGGGAGCTGTTTTTT. It is translated as CASSEVQHTGELFF.

The sample holds a few counts of this clonotype. The rearrangement links TRBV7-6 to TRBJ2-7; 7 bases match TRBD2. The CDR3 runs 15 residues. Germline CDR1 and CDR2: SGHVS and FNYEAQ. The junction had 10 bases not matched to a gene; V was cut back by 4 bases and J by 4 bases. The CDR3 loop reads CASSSGGGELYEQYF. The DNA for the CDR3 is TGTGCCAGCAGCTCTGGGGGGGGGGAATTATACGAGCAGTACTTC.

This clonotype was recorded at least ten times. CDR3 residues: CATRRGADGYTF. The CDR3 DNA is TGTGCCACTCGCAGGGGCGCGGATGGCTACACCTTC. The rearrangement uses TRBV28 and TRBJ1-2; D is possibly TRBD1 (6 bases). The CDR3 has 12 residues. Trimming took 10 bases from V and 6 from J, leaving 15 bases between them. CDR1 is MDHEN, CDR2 SYDVKM, per germline.

V and J are TRBV2 and TRBJ2-5; D may be TRBD1 (5 bases). Per germline, CDR1 SNHLY and CDR2 FYNNEI. Trimming cost V 6 bases and J 5 bases, with 16 bases left between them. The CDR3 has 14 residues. The CDR3: CASRPSGALETQYF. In DNA form, the CDR3 reads TGTGCCAGCAGGCCCTCTGGGGCTCTGGAGACCCAGTACTTC.

This clonotype came up many times. The chain links TRBV6-1 to TRBJ1-5; the D is unclear. V lost 8 bases and J 5 bases, leaving 10 bases between the germline ends. The CDR3 is made up of 12 amino acids. Germline-derived CDR1 and CDR2 are MNHNS and SASEGT. As DNA, the CDR3 is TGTGCCAGCGCAGCCGGGGATCAGCCCCAGCATTTT. Its protein is CASAAGDQPQHF.

The table lists this clonotype with many counts. V usage is TRBV28 and J usage is TRBJ2-4; no clear D gene. Germline-derived CDR1 and CDR2 are MDHEN and SYDVKM. Trimming took off 1 base at V and 5 bases at J, with 9 bases between the two ends. This CDR3 contains 14 residues. The CDR3 region is CASSLYGSENIQYF. In nucleotides, the CDR3 is TGTGCCAGCAGTTTATATGGGTCAGAAAACATTCAGTACTTC. The whole variable domain, remainder taken from reference TRBV28 and TRBJ2-4, is DVKVTQSSRYLVKRTGEKVFLECVQDMDHENMFWYRQDPGLGLRLIYFSYDVKMKEKGDIPEGYSVSREKKERFSLILESASTNQTSMYLCASSLYGSENIQYFGAGTRLSVL.

This clonotype was observed a few times. V and J are TRBV27 and TRBJ2-7; D might be TRBD1 (8 bases). V gave up 6 bases and J gave up 6 bases, with 18 bases separating them. Germline assignment: CDR1 MNHEY and CDR2 SMNVEV (reference sequence). The CDR3 covers 14 residues. CDR3 DNA sequence: TGTGCCAGCAGAACGGACAGGGAGGGGGTCGAGCAGTACTTC. Protein product: CASRTDREGVEQYF.

This clonotype was detected ten times or more. The rearrangement joins TRBV20-1 to TRBJ2-7; D gene unclear. CDR3 length equals 11 residues. The germline V gene encodes CDR1 DFQATT and CDR2 SNEGSKA (reference sequence). Trimming cost V 6 bases and J 2 bases, with 8 bases left between them. Here the CDR3 DNA reads TGCAGTGCCTCTGATACCTACGAGCAGTACTTC. Encoded protein: CSASDTYEQYF.

This clonotype has only a few counts. The V call is TRBV28, the J call TRBJ2-6; no firm D call. Germline V gene sequence: CDR1 MDHEN, CDR2 SYDVKM. V lost 7 bases and J 2 bases, leaving 6 bases between the germline ends. The CDR3 has 13 amino acids. The CDR3 is CASTLPGANVLTF. The CDR3 nucleotides read TGTGCCAGCACCCTGCCTGGGGCCAACGTCCTGACTTTC.

This clonotype came up many times. The chain joins TRBV30 to TRBJ2-7, with 7 bases aligning to TRBD1. The CDR3 extends over 14 amino acids. Germline V gene data show CDR1 as GTSNPN and CDR2 as SVGIG (reference sequence). V shed 2 bases, J shed 3 bases, and the junction held 7 bases outside the gene matches. CDR3 sequence reads: CAWSSGRGIYEQYF. DNA of the CDR3: TGTGCCTGGAGTTCTGGCAGGGGGATCTACGAGCAGTACTTC.

The table lists this clonotype with many counts. This chain connects TRBV6-5 to TRBJ1-2; D remains ambiguous. The CDR3 is 14 amino acids. The germline V and J ends were trimmed by 6 bases and 7 bases, with 18 bases remaining between them. CDR1 and CDR2 (germline): MNHEY, SVGAGI. CDR3 in DNA: TGTGCCAGCAGCCCTAATGGGGAGTACCTTGGCTACACCTTC. This sequence encodes CASSPNGEYLGYTF.

The chain is built from TRBV7-9 and TRBJ2-7, with D uncertain. Between the trimmed V and J ends, which lost 4 bases and 7 bases, there was a span of 20 bases. The CDR3 extends over 15 amino acids. CDR1 is SEHNR and CDR2 is FQNEAQ in the germline V gene (reference sequence). The CDR3 coding sequence is TGTGCCAGCAGCTCCCGGCTTAGGACCTCTGGGGAGCAGTACTTC. Residues: CASSSRLRTSGEQYF.

This sequence joins TRBV2 and TRBJ2-7; D could derive from TRBD1 or TRBD2 (6 bases each). The CDR3 has 15 residues. Trimming removed 7 bases at V and 2 bases at J, with 18 bases between. Germline V CDR1 and CDR2: SNHLY, FYNNEI. CDR3 DNA: TGTGCCAGCACCATGGAGGGATCAGGGGCCTACGAGCAGTACTTC. Its translation is CASTMEGSGAYEQYF.

This clonotype was seen more than once but under ten times. The chain recombines TRBV12-3 or TRBV12-4 with TRBJ2-7; tentative D call: TRBD2 (5 bases). The germline V and J ends were trimmed by 7 bases and 2 bases, with 12 bases remaining between them. The CDR3 is made up of 13 amino acids. CDR3 nucleotides: TGTGCCAGCACTCGGGGTCCGGCCTACGAGCAGTACTTC. It is translated as CASTRGPAYEQYF.

V is TRBV12-3 or TRBV12-4 and J is TRBJ1-2, with D possibly matching TRBD1 (5 bases). V was trimmed by 5 bases and J by 2 bases, leaving 12 bases between them. There are 14 residues in the CDR3. The CDR3 spells CASSPVGLNYGYTF. The CDR3 coding sequence is TGTGCCAGCAGTCCGGTGGGGCTCAACTATGGCTACACCTTC.

This clonotype showed up many times. CDR3 DNA sequence: TGCAGTGCTAGAGATCCTCGGGGGGGCCGGAACGAGCAGTACTTC. Translated: CSARDPRGGRNEQYF. This chain joins TRBV20-1 and TRBJ2-7; the match to TRBD2 covers 8 bases. V lost 0 bases and J lost 5; bases outside the gene matches: 9. The CDR3 totals 15 residues. CDR1 is DFQATT and CDR2 is SNEGSKA in the germline V gene (reference sequence).

With regard to this clonotype: A single base separates this from a much larger clone, so it may be a read error. The chain is built from TRBV7-2 and TRBJ2-5; 7 nucleotides line up with TRBD2. CDR1 and CDR2 from the germline V gene are SGHTA and FQGNSA. The CDR3 is made up of 14 amino acids. V dropped 2 bases and J dropped 4; count of bases not matched to a gene: 4. CDR3 nucleotide sequence: TGTGCCAGCAGCTTATTCAGGGAGGGAGAGACCCAGTACTTC. Translating gives CASSLFREGETQYF.

This clonotype has ten or more counts. The chain combines TRBV6-5 with TRBJ2-2; D possibly corresponds to TRBD2 (5 bases). Between the trimmed V and J ends, which lost 2 bases and 10 bases, there was a span of 8 bases. Germline lookup yields CDR1 MNHEY and CDR2 SVGAGI. CDR3 length: 12 residues. CDR3 nucleotide sequence: TGTGCCAGCAGTTACACAGCGGCGGAGCTGTTTTTT. Translated: CASSYTAAELFF.

This clonotype came up many times. This chain joins TRBV29-1 and TRBJ2-7; no clear D. CDR3 length: 12 amino acids. In germline, CDR1 is SQVTM, CDR2 ANQGSEA. V shed 2 bases and J shed 6 bases, with 11 bases lying between them. The CDR3 DNA reads TGCAGCGTTGAAAGTACTGAGGCCGAGCAGTACTTC. It translates to CSVESTEAEQYF.

This clonotype has a count of ten or more. V gene TRBV7-6 combines with J gene TRBJ2-7, with D perhaps TRBD2 (6 bases). V dropped 4 bases and J dropped 5 bases, with 21 bases sitting between them. CDR1 is SGHVS, CDR2 FNYEAQ, per germline. This CDR3 comprises 16 residues. CDR3 loop: CASSSDPGALPDEQYF. CDR3 in DNA: TGTGCCAGCAGCTCAGATCCGGGAGCTCTCCCGGACGAGCAGTACTTC.